This T cell receptor (beta chain) originates from a study of T cells in Graves' hyperthyroidism and ophthalmopathy. This clonotype was counted at least ten times. Germline CDR1 WSHSY, CDR2 SAAADI. The CDR3 is 13 residues long. V lost 6 bases to trimming and J lost 9 bases, with 15 bases between them. RNA transcripts gave rise to amplified TCR beta CDR3 regions. During a first-round RT-PCR of the TCR CDR3, the HTBI primer set was used. TCRdb reprocessed the multiplex PCR reads with MiXCR, giving one entry per CDR3 protein. This table holds some 690,000 distinct CDR3 sequences, roughly 17% found once. This TCR derives from a man over 45 with Graves' hyperthyroidism. Sequenced material: blood. This rearrangement joins TRBV10-2 to TRBJ2-1, with unresolved D. The CDR3 loop reads CASSPGRVGEQFF. The CDR3 region has the DNA TGCGCCAGCAGCCCCGGTCGGGTAGGTGAGCAGTTCTTC.